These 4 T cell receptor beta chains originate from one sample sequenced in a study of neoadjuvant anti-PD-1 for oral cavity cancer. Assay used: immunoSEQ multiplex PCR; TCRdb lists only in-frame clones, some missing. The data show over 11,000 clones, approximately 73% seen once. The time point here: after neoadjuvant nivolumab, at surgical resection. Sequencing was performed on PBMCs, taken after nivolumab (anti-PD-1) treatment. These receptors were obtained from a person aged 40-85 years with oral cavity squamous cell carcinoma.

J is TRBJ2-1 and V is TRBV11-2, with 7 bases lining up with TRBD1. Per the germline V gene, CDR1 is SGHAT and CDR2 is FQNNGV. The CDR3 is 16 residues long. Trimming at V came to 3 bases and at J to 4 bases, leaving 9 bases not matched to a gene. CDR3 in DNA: TGTGCCAGCAGCTTCCGCCGACAGGGAGATTACAATGAGCAGTTCTTC. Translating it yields CASSFRRQGDYNEQFF.

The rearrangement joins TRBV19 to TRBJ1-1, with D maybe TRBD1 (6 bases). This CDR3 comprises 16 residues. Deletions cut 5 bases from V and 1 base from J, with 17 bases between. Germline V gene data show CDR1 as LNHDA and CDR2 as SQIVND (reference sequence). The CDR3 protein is CASSPRRQAGNTEAFF. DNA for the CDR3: TGTGCCAGTAGTCCCAGAAGACAGGCCGGGAACACTGAAGCTTTCTTT.

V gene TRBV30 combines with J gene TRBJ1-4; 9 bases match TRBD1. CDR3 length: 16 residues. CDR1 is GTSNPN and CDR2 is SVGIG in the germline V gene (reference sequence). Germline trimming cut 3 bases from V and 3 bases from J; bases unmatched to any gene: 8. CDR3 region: CAWRPQGAGSNEKLFF. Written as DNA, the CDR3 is TGTGCCTGGAGGCCACAGGGGGCTGGCTCTAATGAAAAACTGTTTTTT.

The CDR3, as DNA: TGTGCCAGCAGGACCGGACAGGGGAGAACTGAAGCTTTCTTT. Its protein product is CASRTGQGRTEAFF. The V gene is TRBV6-5, the J gene TRBJ1-1; TRBD1 agrees at 9 bases. The V and J ends lost 6 bases and 5 bases, in that order; junction bases with no gene match: 7. The V gene's germline CDR1 is MNHEY and CDR2 SVGAGI. The CDR3 loop spans 14 amino acids.